These T cell receptor beta chains were read from a single sample in a study of T-cell reconstitution after alpha-beta-depleted transplantation in children. TCRdb processed the PCR reads anew with MiXCR; each CDR3 protein has one entry. There are hundreds of thousands of distinct CDR3 sequences in the sample; approximately 9% occur only once, and around 6.2% lies in the top ten. Source: PBMCs from the stem cell graft donor, taken from the stem cell graft. The receptor source for this set is a human donor who donated a stem cell graft to a child with acute lymphoblastic leukemia. Each CDR3 is given with its conserved first and last residue. The order of the fields is clone size, D gene, J gene, V gene, CDR3 length, CDR3 DNA, CDR3 protein. The D gene is left open where the match is weak. Clone size is stated in some rows and not others, as once, few, many or a class when expanded.

>few|.|TRBJ1-2|TRBV6-5|13
TGTGCCAGCAGTTACAGGGCAGTCTATGGCTACACCTTC
CASSYRAVYGYTF
>.|.|TRBJ1-1|TRBV18|12
TGTGCCAGCTCACTGGGGAGCATTGAAGCTTTCTTT
CASSLGSIEAFF
>few|.|TRBJ1-4|TRBV4-2|15
TGTGCCAGCAGCCAAGATCCCGGGGCCCTACAAAAACTGTTTTTT
CASSQDPGALQKLFF
>many|.|TRBJ2-2|TRBV12-3/TRBV12-4|15
TGTGCCAGCAGTTTTGGCCTGGATAACACCGGGGAGCTGTTTTTT
CASSFGLDNTGELFF
>few|TRBD1|TRBJ1-2|TRBV20-1|15
TGCAGTGCTAGAGATAGGGGACAGGGCCTCAGCGGCTACACCTTC
CSARDRGQGLSGYTF
>many|.|TRBJ1-2|TRBV7-2|13
TGTGCCAGCAGCTTAGACCCCTTCTATGGCTACACCTTC
CASSLDPFYGYTF
>.|.|TRBJ1-5|TRBV6-1|15
TGTGCCAGCAATCCCAGGTGGCAGGGCAATCAGCCCCAGCATTTT
CASNPRWQGNQPQHF
>many|TRBD1|TRBJ2-7|TRBV11-2|16
TGTGCCAGCAGCTTGAGACAGGGGGCAGTGGCCTACGAGCAGTACTTC
CASSLRQGAVAYEQYF
>.|.|TRBJ2-7|TRBV19|15
TGTGCCAGTAGTTCCAGGACGGACATTTCCTACGAGCAGTACTTC
CASSSRTDISYEQYF
>many|.|TRBJ2-2|TRBV6-5|14
TGTGCCAGCAGTTTAGGGACTTGGGTCGGGGAGCTGTTTTTT
CASSLGTWVGELFF
>.|.|TRBJ1-1|TRBV5-1|13
TGCGCCAGCAGCTTTGCCGAGAACACTGAAGCTTTCTTT
CASSFAENTEAFF
>few|TRBD1|TRBJ2-1|TRBV20-1|16
TGCAGTGCTAGAGATCCAGGGACAGGGGGCTTCAATGAGCAGTTCTTC
CSARDPGTGGFNEQFF
>many|.|TRBJ1-2|TRBV27|15
TGTGCCAGCAGTTCGACACGGAATGCATACTATGGCTACACCTTC
CASSSTRNAYYGYTF
>many|.|TRBJ2-5|TRBV29-1|10
TGCAGCGACGGTATCAGGCCCCAGTACTTC
CSDGIRPQYF
>few|.|TRBJ1-2|TRBV6-4|14
TGTGCCAGCAGTGACCAGAAGGGAACCTCTGGCTACACCTTC
CASSDQKGTSGYTF
>.|.|TRBJ1-4|TRBV9|17
TGTGCCAGCAGCGTTTCCCTTCTGGGGGGAACTAATGAAAAACTGTTTTTT
CASSVSLLGGTNEKLFF
>few|.|TRBJ2-5|TRBV29-1|13
TGCAGCGTCCTCCGGGGACTCCAAGAGACCCAGTACTTC
CSVLRGLQETQYF
>few|.|TRBJ1-2|TRBV4-3|18
TGCGCCAGCAGCCAAGAGATGTCGATCCCCATAAACCCCTATGGCTACACCTTC
CASSQEMSIPINPYGYTF
>many|TRBD1|TRBJ2-7|TRBV6-1|13
TGTGCCAGCAGCTCGGACAGGGCGTACGAGCAGTACTTC
CASSSDRAYEQYF
>many|.|TRBJ2-3|TRBV7-2|16
TGTGCCAGCAGACAAAACGGGGGTGCTAGCACAGATACGCAGTATTTT
CASRQNGGASTDTQYF
>many|.|TRBJ2-3|TRBV2|12
TGTGCCAGCAGTTTAAGCGCAGATACGCAGTATTTT
CASSLSADTQYF
>few|TRBD2|TRBJ2-1|TRBV10-3|16
TGTGCCATCAGTGATCCGACTAGCGGGGGGGCCAGTTCCCAGTTCTTC
CAISDPTSGGASSQFF
>few|.|TRBJ2-5|TRBV7-8|16
TGTGCCAGCAGCTTAACCAGGACAGCCCTCGGTGAGACCCAGTACTTC
CASSLTRTALGETQYF
>.|TRBD1|TRBJ1-1|TRBV7-6|14
TGTGCCAGCAGCTCAAGTCAGGGGGACGCTGAAGCTTTCTTT
CASSSSQGDAEAFF
>.|.|TRBJ2-3|TRBV4-3|18
TGCGCCAGCAGCCAAGATTGGGTAGGGTCTGGAGCCACAGATACGCAGTATTTT
CASSQDWVGSGATDTQYF
>.|.|TRBJ2-2|TRBV7-6|16
TGTGCCAGCAGCTTAGCGGCAGGGGCCCGCACCGGGGAGCTGTTTTTT
CASSLAAGARTGELFF
>.|.|TRBJ2-1|TRBV27|13
TGTGCCAGCAGTTGGGACAAGTACAATGAGCAGTTCTTC
CASSWDKYNEQFF
>many|.|TRBJ2-2|TRBV5-1|16
TGCGCCAGCAGCCACGGACAGAGAAGTAACACCGGGGAGCTGTTTTTT
CASSHGQRSNTGELFF
>many|.|TRBJ1-4|TRBV2|12
TGTGCCAGCCGCGGGGAGAATGAAAAACTGTTTTTT
CASRGENEKLFF
>.|.|TRBJ2-1|TRBV29-1|14
TGCAGCGTTTCTTCGGCGAGCTCCTACAATGAGCAGTTCTTC
CSVSSASSYNEQFF
>.|.|TRBJ1-5|TRBV25-1|16
TGTGCCAGCAGTGACGGAGGTCCCCTCAGCAATCAGCCCCAGCATTTT
CASSDGGPLSNQPQHF
>many|.|TRBJ2-2|TRBV5-1|14
TGCGCCAGCAGCCCATCAGGGACCACCGGGGAGCTGTTTTTT
CASSPSGTTGELFF
>few|TRBD2|TRBJ2-3|TRBV9|16
TGTGCCAGCAGCCCGCTAGCGGGAGACAGCACAGATACGCAGTATTTT
CASSPLAGDSTDTQYF
>many|TRBD2|TRBJ2-3|TRBV5-1|19
TGCGCCAGCACCCCCCCTGGACTAGCGGGGGGTGGCTTTTCAGATACGCAGTATTTT
CASTPPGLAGGGFSDTQYF
>.|.|TRBJ2-1|TRBV4-3|15
TGCGCCAGCAGCCAGGAGGGATGGACCTACAATGAGCAGTTCTTC
CASSQEGWTYNEQFF
>many|.|TRBJ2-1|TRBV12-3/TRBV12-4|15
TGTGCCAGCAAGAGGGAAGCGAGCTCCTACAATGAGCAGTTCTTC
CASKREASSYNEQFF
>few|.|TRBJ2-7|TRBV7-9|13
TGTGCCAGCAGCTTAGAGGGCAGGCCAGGGCAGTACTTC
CASSLEGRPGQYF
>.|.|TRBJ2-7|TRBV7-2|15
TGTGCCAGCAGCTTACGGCTTATTCGCTCCTACGAGCAGTACTTC
CASSLRLIRSYEQYF
>.|.|TRBJ1-1|TRBV29-1|15
TGCAGCGTTCCAAAACCGCCGGGGGAAAACACTGAAGCTTTCTTT
CSVPKPPGENTEAFF
>.|.|TRBJ1-2|TRBV9|15
TGTGCCAGCAGCGTAGATGGGGGGCTCGGATGGGGCTACACCTTC
CASSVDGGLGWGYTF
>few|.|TRBJ1-2|TRBV6-1|16
TGTGCCAGCATCAAGGCGGTGGGGGGAACCAACTATGGCTACACCTTC
CASIKAVGGTNYGYTF
>.|.|TRBJ2-2|TRBV6-6|13
TGTGCCAGCAGATCGACAGCTACCGGGGAGCTGTTTTTT
CASRSTATGELFF